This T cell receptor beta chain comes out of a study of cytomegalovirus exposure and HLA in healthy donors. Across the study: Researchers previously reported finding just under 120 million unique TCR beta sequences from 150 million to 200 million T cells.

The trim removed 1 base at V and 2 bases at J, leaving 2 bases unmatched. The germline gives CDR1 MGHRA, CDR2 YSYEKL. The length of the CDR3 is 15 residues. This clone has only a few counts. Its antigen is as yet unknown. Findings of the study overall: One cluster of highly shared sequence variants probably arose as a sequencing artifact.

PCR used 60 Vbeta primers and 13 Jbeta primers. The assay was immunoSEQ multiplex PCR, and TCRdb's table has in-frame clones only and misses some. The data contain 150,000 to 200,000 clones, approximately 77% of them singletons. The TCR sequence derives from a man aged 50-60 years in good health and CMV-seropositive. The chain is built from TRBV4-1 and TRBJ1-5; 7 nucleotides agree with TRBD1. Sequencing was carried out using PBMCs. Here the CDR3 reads CASSQGQGGNQPQHF. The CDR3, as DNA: TGCGCCAGCAGCCAAGGACAGGGAGGCAATCAGCCCCAGCATTTT.